This T cell receptor (beta chain) came from a study of T cell responses to AZD1222 COVID-19 vaccine. Study details: Analysis merged second doses at about 4 or about 12 weeks.

With respect to this clone: The antigen is unknown.

This CDR3 has 16 amino acids. The V gene's germline CDR1 is SGHRS and CDR2 YFSETQ. The trim removed 3 bases at V and 3 bases at J, leaving 7 bases unmatched. Overall study results and limits: Regions 160-218 and 743-854 held dominance among vaccine-associated CD4 TCRs, which spanned spike. Regions left unmutated in variants are reportedly the target of nearly half of spike-specific TCRs. The study sampled repertoires only after the peak T cell response.

Assay: immunoSEQ multiplex PCR; the TCRdb copy retains only in-frame clones and omits some. The sample lists some 99,000 clones; roughly nine tenths were seen once. The sequence was obtained from an adult in good health. The rearrangement joins TRBV5-1 to TRBJ2-2; 8 bases line up with TRBD1. The sequenced sample was peripheral blood, obtained on day 0 of AZD1222 vaccination. CDR3 loop: CASSWETGAHTGELFF. The DNA of the CDR3 is TGCGCCAGCAGCTGGGAGACAGGGGCTCACACCGGGGAGCTGTTTTTT.